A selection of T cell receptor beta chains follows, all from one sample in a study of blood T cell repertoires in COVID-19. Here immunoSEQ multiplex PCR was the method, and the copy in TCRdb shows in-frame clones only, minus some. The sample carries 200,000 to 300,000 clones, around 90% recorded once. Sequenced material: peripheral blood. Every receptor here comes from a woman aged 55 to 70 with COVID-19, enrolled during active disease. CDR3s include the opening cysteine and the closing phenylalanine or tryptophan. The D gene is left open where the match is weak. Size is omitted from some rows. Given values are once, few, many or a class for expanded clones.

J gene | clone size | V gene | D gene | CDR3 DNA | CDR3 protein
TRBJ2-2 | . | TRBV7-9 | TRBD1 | TGTGCCAGCACCAAACCGGGACAGTGGACCGGGGAGCTGTTTTTT | CASTKPGQWTGELFF
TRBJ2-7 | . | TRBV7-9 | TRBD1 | TGTGCCAGCACCTCCGACAGGGGGGGCCTTGGGCAGTACTTC | CASTSDRGGLGQYF
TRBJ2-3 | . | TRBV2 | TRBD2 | TGTGCCAGCAGTGCCCCCGACTCGGCTAGCGGGAGGGCCGGGCGCGATACGCAGTATTTT | CASSAPDSASGRAGRDTQYF
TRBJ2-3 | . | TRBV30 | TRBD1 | TGTGCCTGGAGTACATTCCGTGGGACAGGGGGAATTTTGGCTAGCCCAGATACGCAGTATTTT | CAWSTFRGTGGILASPDTQYF
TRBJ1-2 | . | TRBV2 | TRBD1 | TGTGCCAGCAGGTTGGACAGGGGAGCCTATGGCTACACCTTC | CASRLDRGAYGYTF
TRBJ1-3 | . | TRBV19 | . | TGTGCCAGTAGTATGGGGCCAAGCTCTGGAAACACCATATATTTT | CASSMGPSSGNTIYF
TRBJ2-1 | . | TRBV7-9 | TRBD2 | TGTGCCAGCAGCTTAGCGCGACTAGCGGGGGGTACGGGCAATGAGCAGTTCTTC | CASSLARLAGGTGNEQFF
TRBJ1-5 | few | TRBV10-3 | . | TGTGCCATCAGTGATGATGCCGGGACACTGAATCAGCCCCAGCATTTT | CAISDDAGTLNQPQHF
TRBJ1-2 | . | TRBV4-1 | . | TGCGCCAGCAGCCAAGGGGGAGTTTACTATGGCTACACCTTC | CASSQGGVYYGYTF
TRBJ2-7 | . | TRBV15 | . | TGTGCCACCAGCAGAGAACAGGGCGGGGGCTACGAGCAGTACTTC | CATSREQGGGYEQYF
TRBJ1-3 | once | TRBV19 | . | TGTGCCAGTGGAACCGGGACAAAGATCTCTGGAAACACCATATATTTT | CASGTGTKISGNTIYF
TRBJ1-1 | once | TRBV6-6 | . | TGTGCCAGCAGCTCCCGGTTGGACACTGAAGCTTTCTTT | CASSSRLDTEAFF
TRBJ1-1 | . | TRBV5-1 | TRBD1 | TGCGCCAGCAGCGTAGGACAGGGAGGAAAAAGGGGTGAAGCTTTCTTT | CASSVGQGGKRGEAFF
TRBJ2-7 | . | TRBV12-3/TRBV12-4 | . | TGTGCCAGCAGTTTCTCACAGCCCTACGAGCAGTACTTC | CASSFSQPYEQYF
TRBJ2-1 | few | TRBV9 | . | TGTGCCAGCAGCGTAGGAGGATCGGTAGGACAGTACAATGAGCAGTTCTTC | CASSVGGSVGQYNEQFF
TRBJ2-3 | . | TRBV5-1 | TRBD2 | TGCGCCAGCACTCCCACTAGCGGGAGCGGAGCAGATACGCAGTATTTT | CASTPTSGSGADTQYF
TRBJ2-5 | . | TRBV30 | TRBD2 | TGTGCCTGGGGTGTAGTAGCGGGGCAAGAGACCCAGTACTTC | CAWGVVAGQETQYF
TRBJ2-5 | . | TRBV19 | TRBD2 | TGTGCCAGTAGTATCAAGGGACTAGCGGGATGGGGGCAAGAGACCCAGTACTTC | CASSIKGLAGWGQETQYF
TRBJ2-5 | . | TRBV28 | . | TGTGCCAGCAGCCGCCGGGGAGGCCAAGAGACCCAGTACTTC | CASSRRGGQETQYF
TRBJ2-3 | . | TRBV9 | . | TGTGCCAGCAGCGTCGCCCCAACTACAGATACGCAGTATTTT | CASSVAPTTDTQYF
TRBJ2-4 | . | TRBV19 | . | TGTGCCAGTATCCCCGACTACCCGAATCGGTTC | CASIPDYPNRF
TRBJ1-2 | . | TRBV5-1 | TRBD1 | TGCGCCAGCAGCTTCCGGGACAGAGGTGGCTACACCTTC | CASSFRDRGGYTF
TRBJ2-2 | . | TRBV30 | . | TGTGCCTGGGGAGTCGGGACCGGGGAGCTGTTTTTT | CAWGVGTGELFF
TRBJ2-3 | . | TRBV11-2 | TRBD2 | TGTGCCAGCAGCCTCGGGGGGGGAAGGGTTCGCACAGATACGCAGTATTTT | CASSLGGGRVRTDTQYF
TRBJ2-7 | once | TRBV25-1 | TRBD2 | TGTGCCAGCAGTGGGGGCGGGGGGCAGTACTTC | CASSGGGGQYF
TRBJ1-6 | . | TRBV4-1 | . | TGCGCCAGCAGCCCGCCGGGACTCGGAAATTCACCCCTCCACTTT | CASSPPGLGNSPLHF
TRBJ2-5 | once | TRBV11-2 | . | TGTGCCAGCAGCCCTAGGGAGACCCAGTACTTC | CASSPRETQYF
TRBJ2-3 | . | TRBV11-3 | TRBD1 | TGTGCCAGCAGCTTAAGGACAGGGGTGGGCACAGATACGCAGTATTTT | CASSLRTGVGTDTQYF
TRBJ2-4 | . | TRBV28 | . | TGTGCCAGCAGTTTACACGGGGCAGGGGTGGACATTCAGTACTTC | CASSLHGAGVDIQYF
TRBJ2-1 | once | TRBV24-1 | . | TGTGCCACCAGTGATTCCACCTCACTCCGAAGCTCCTACAATGAGCAGTTCTTC | CATSDSTSLRSSYNEQFF
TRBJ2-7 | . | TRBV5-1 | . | TGCGCCAGCAGCCCGACCGCAGGGAGGCAAGAGCAGTACTTC | CASSPTAGRQEQYF
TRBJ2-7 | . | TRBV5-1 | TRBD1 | TGCGCCAGCAGCCTGGGACAGAGAACCTACGAGCAGTACTTC | CASSLGQRTYEQYF
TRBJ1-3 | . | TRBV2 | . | TGTGCCGGTAGAACAGGGTTGGGAAACACCATATATTTT | CAGRTGLGNTIYF
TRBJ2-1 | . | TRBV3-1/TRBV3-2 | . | TGTGCCAGCAGCCAAGGGGGCGGGATGGGTAGTGAGCAGTTCTTC | CASSQGGGMGSEQFF
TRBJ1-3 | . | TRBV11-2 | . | TGTGCCAGCGGCCAGGCACGCTCTGGAAACACCATATATTTT | CASGQARSGNTIYF
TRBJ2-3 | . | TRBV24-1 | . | TGTGCCACCGATACAGGGTATACAGATACGCAGTATTTT | CATDTGYTDTQYF
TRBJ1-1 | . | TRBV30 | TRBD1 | TGTGCCTGGGCGGGACAGGATACCACTGAAGCTTTCTTT | CAWAGQDTTEAFF
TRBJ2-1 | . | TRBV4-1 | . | TGCGCCAGCAGCCAAGCCCCGCAGGGATTCTCCTACAATGAGCAGTTCTTC | CASSQAPQGFSYNEQFF
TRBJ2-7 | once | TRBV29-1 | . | TGCAGCGTTGAAGGCCAGGGTCTGAGCGAGCAGTACTTC | CSVEGQGLSEQYF
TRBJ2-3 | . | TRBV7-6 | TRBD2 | TGTGCCAGCAGCTTAACTAGCGGGCGCCCACAAGATACGCAGTATTTT | CASSLTSGRPQDTQYF
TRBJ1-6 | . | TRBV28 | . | TGTGCCAGCAGTTTTCGTCCTCGGGGACCCCTCCACTTT | CASSFRPRGPLHF
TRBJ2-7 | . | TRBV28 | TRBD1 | TGTGCCAGCAGCCGTGGACAGGGGTACGAGCAGTACTTC | CASSRGQGYEQYF
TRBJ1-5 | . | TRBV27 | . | TGTGCCAGCAGTCTGGCAGGGCGGCATCAGCCCCAGCATTTT | CASSLAGRHQPQHF
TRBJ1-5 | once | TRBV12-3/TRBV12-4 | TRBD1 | TGTGCCAGCAGTCGGACAGGGCAGCAGCCCCAGCATTTT | CASSRTGQQPQHF
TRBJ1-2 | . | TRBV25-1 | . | TGTGCCAGCAGTGAACAGTACTATGGCTACACCTTC | CASSEQYYGYTF
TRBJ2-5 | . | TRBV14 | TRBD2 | TGTGCCAGCAGCCAAGACGGGAGGGAGACAGAGACCCAGTACTTC | CASSQDGRETETQYF
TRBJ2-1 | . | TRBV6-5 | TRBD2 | TGTGCCAGCGCCAGCGGGAGTGCCTCCTACAATGAGCAGTTCTTC | CASASGSASYNEQFF
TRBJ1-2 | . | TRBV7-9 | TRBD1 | TGTGCCAGCAGCGGCGGACAGGGGGCTATAGGCTACACCTTC | CASSGGQGAIGYTF